This is a list of T cell receptor beta chains from one sample in a study of blood T cell repertoires in COVID-19. The table came from immunoSEQ multiplex PCR; TCRdb's copy has only in-frame clones and leaves some out. This repertoire shows about 170,000 clones, over 80% found once; its top ten account for less than 3%. Sequencing input: peripheral blood. These receptors originate from a woman aged 60 to 75 with acute or convalescent COVID-19. Each CDR3 is given without its conserved first and last residue. Some rows mark clone size as missing; the rest say once, few, many or name a class of expanded clone.

j_call v_call clone_size cdr3_aa
TRBJ1-2 TRBV2 NA ASSLLRQGDGYT
TRBJ2-7 TRBV29-1 NA SVGDRGIVSSYEQY
TRBJ1-2 TRBV28 once ASSWLGADGYT
TRBJ1-2 TRBV29-1 NA SVDPGQGEGYT
TRBJ2-5 TRBV7-7 NA ASSLGLGRNWETQY
TRBJ1-2 TRBV4-1 NA ASSQVQGGDYGYT
TRBJ1-6 TRBV18 NA ASSPGGANNSPLH
TRBJ2-5 TRBV25-1 NA ASSTIRGWARQETQY
TRBJ2-7 TRBV27 NA ASSLSNGGHEQY
TRBJ1-1 TRBV19 NA ASKSTGVNTEAF
TRBJ2-3 TRBV28 once ASSLVRGGRTDTQY
TRBJ2-1 TRBV7-2 NA ASIPLGLGGNEQF
TRBJ2-3 TRBV7-6 NA ASSLSSGTGGTDTQY
TRBJ1-6 TRBV5-6 NA ASSLGDRVSPLH
TRBJ2-1 TRBV19 NA ASSIKGDTRHLSKF
TRBJ1-6 TRBV6-5 few ASSLTGQNSPLH
TRBJ2-2 TRBV7-2 NA ASSSTSGGYTGELF
TRBJ2-5 TRBV3-1/TRBV3-2 NA ASSHSSGRGETQY
TRBJ2-2 TRBV4-2 NA ASSQARGTGELF
TRBJ1-5 TRBV4-1 NA ASSQAHGNQPQH
TRBJ1-4 TRBV4-2 NA ASSEGQGRTNEKLF
TRBJ2-3 TRBV7-2 once ASSLRDTQY
TRBJ2-7 TRBV5-8 NA ASRVGSYEQY
TRBJ2-5 TRBV5-1 NA ASSLVGETQY
TRBJ1-3 TRBV3-1/TRBV3-2 NA ASSQGTGGIVNTIY
TRBJ2-7 TRBV6-2/TRBV6-3 NA ASSYSKTSGGAYEQY
TRBJ2-7 TRBV7-9 NA ASLGADQNYEQY
TRBJ2-5 TRBV9 NA ASTTGPSGGTETQY
TRBJ2-5 TRBV3-1/TRBV3-2 NA ASSPVLSGGARETQY
TRBJ2-7 TRBV7-2 once ASSFTAGGPGEQY
TRBJ1-1 TRBV7-2 few ASSLSRGGMNTEAF
TRBJ2-7 TRBV5-5 once ASSLRLQGSYEQY
TRBJ1-3 TRBV7-9 NA ASSRRRDNSGNTIY
TRBJ2-5 TRBV30 NA AWSKSHIQETQY
TRBJ1-1 TRBV27 few ASSPRGTEAF
TRBJ1-4 TRBV9 NA ASSSLLGEDEKLF
TRBJ2-5 TRBV24-1 NA ATSDLQGRGLGETQY
TRBJ1-5 TRBV18 NA ASSRQVNQPQH
TRBJ2-5 TRBV13 NA ASSLMGRSETQY
TRBJ2-3 TRBV28 NA ASRGQGTDTQY
TRBJ1-2 TRBV29-1 NA SVEDRGTANYGYT
TRBJ1-6 TRBV21-1 few ASSKALTYYNSPLH
TRBJ1-5 TRBV15 NA ATSSQDSHSNQPQH
TRBJ1-4 TRBV4-3 once ASSQDLIATNEKLF
TRBJ1-1 TRBV11-2 NA ASTSDRGNTEAF
TRBJ2-7 TRBV3-1/TRBV3-2 NA ASSPRLREQY
TRBJ1-1 TRBV7-9 NA ASSFDRDRVLNTEAF
TRBJ1-1 TRBV18 NA ASSPKSSTEAF
TRBJ1-4 TRBV7-2 medium-sized ASSFGAVSNEKLF
TRBJ2-5 TRBV2 NA ASRMGPKETQY
TRBJ2-7 TRBV19 NA ASSAPGQGFYEQY
TRBJ1-2 TRBV18 NA ASSQDRDRGPANYGYT
TRBJ1-4 TRBV6-2/TRBV6-3 few ASSAYSTGPNEKLF
TRBJ2-5 TRBV12-3/TRBV12-4 NA ASSPGQGETQY
TRBJ2-7 TRBV6-5 NA ASRPDRGGPYEQY